What follows are 19 T cell receptor beta chains derived from one specimen sequenced in a study of shared clonotypes between healthy human individuals (dated by TCRdb to about 2020). Library preparation was by the immunoSEQ multiplex PCR assay. Drawn from immuneACCESS, this table holds only the in-frame rearrangements with V and J called that TCRdb kept. Clones are partly lost; checked studies trace under half to an unresolved V gene and leave the rest unexplained. The sample yields some 2 million clones; about 95% were counted once. The ten biggest clones cover 1% to 1.5% of the sample. For the CD8 naive samples, CD45RO-negative cells were positively selected for CCR7, yielding a CD45RA+CCR7+ population from which TemRA cells were excluded. Specimen: naive CD8+ T cells sorted from blood. The sample's cell subset or site label, in plain terms: CD45RA+CCR7+. The receptors derive from a young man in good health.

J is TRBJ2-7 and V is TRBV5-1; D possibly corresponds to TRBD1 (6 bases). This CDR3 comprises 15 residues. Germline V gene data show CDR1 as SGHRS and CDR2 as YFSETQ. V lost 5 bases, J lost 1 base, and 16 bases lay in between. The CDR3, as DNA: TGCGCCAGCAGACAGGGAGTATTTGTGTCCTACGAGCAGTACTTC. It yields the protein CASRQGVFVSYEQYF.

This chain joins TRBV4-3 and TRBJ2-7; D call uncertain. The CDR3 totals 13 residues. Germline-derived CDR1 and CDR2 are LGHNA and YSLEER. V dropped 2 bases and J dropped 3 bases, with 8 bases sitting between them. The CDR3 is CASSQYVNYEQYF. The CDR3 DNA reads as TGCGCCAGCAGCCAATATGTCAACTACGAGCAGTACTTC.

The CDR3 is CSVKAGNSYEQYF. The CDR3 coding sequence is TGCAGCGTTAAGGCAGGGAACTCCTACGAGCAGTACTTC. This chain links TRBV29-1 with TRBJ2-7, with a possible D match to TRBD1 (5 bases). This CDR3 is built from 13 residues. Trimming shortened V by 5 bases and J by 0 bases, and 11 bases separated the two germline ends. Germline loops: CDR1 SQVTM, CDR2 ANQGSEA.

The rearrangement links TRBV7-9 to TRBJ1-4, with 11 positions matching TRBD1. Germline values: CDR1 SEHNR, CDR2 FQNEAQ (reference sequence). This CDR3 has 14 residues. The trim removed 5 bases at V and 7 bases at J, leaving 3 bases unmatched. In nucleotides, the CDR3 is TGTGCCAGCAGCGCGGGACAGGGGGTTGAAAAACTGTTTTTT. Protein product: CASSAGQGVEKLFF.

V is TRBV19 and J is TRBJ1-2, with TRBD1 as a possible D gene (5 bases). The germline CDR1 and CDR2 sequences are LNHDA and SQIVND (reference sequence). This CDR3 comprises 14 residues. V dropped 3 bases and J dropped 5 bases, with 13 bases sitting between them. CDR3: CASSIIGAGYGYTF. CDR3 DNA: TGTGCCAGTAGTATTATCGGGGCTGGATATGGCTACACCTTC.

This rearrangement joins TRBV7-8 to TRBJ1-4; no reliable D call. From germline, CDR1 is SGHVS and CDR2 FQNEAQ. The CDR3 length is 14 residues. Trimming took 5 bases from V and 6 from J, leaving 13 bases between them. The CDR3 region is CASSTGILDEKLFF. The CDR3 DNA reads TGTGCCAGCAGCACCGGGATTCTCGATGAAAAACTGTTTTTT. Using reference TRBV7-8 and TRBJ1-4 for the parts outside the CDR3, the full variable domain is GAGVSQSPRYKVAKRGQDVALRCDPISGHVSLFWYQQALGQGPEFLTYFQNEAQLDKSGLPSDRFFAERPEGSVSTLKIQRTQQEDSAVYLCASSTGILDEKLFFGSGTQLSVL.

The chain has TRBV27 and TRBJ2-7; D gene ambiguous. V lost 2 bases and J 2 bases, leaving 7 bases between the germline ends. The CDR3 is 13 residues long. Germline V gives CDR1 MNHEY, CDR2 SMNVEV (reference sequence). In DNA, the CDR3 is TGTGCCAGCAGTTTAGAACAGACCTACGAGCAGTACTTC. Translation gives CASSLEQTYEQYF.

A remark on this clone: In the same sample, other DNA sequences code for this CDR3. CDR3 residues: CASSEGTGSYEQYF. In DNA form, the CDR3 reads TGTGCCAGCAGTGAGGGGACAGGGTCCTACGAGCAGTACTTC. The chain employs TRBV6-1 and TRBJ2-7; 9 bases are shared with TRBD1. The CDR3 covers 14 residues. Germline CDR1 MNHNS, CDR2 SASEGT. The V and J ends lost 3 bases and 1 base, in that order; junction bases with no gene match: 1.

This chain uses TRBV2 with TRBJ1-4; TRBD1 is a possible D gene (6 bases). The CDR3 is 15 amino acids. Germline V gene sequence: CDR1 SNHLY, CDR2 FYNNEI. Deletions cut 5 bases from V and 6 bases from J, with 16 bases between. CDR3 sequence (DNA): TGTGCCAGCAGTTCGTCCGGGGGCCTTGATGAAAAACTGTTTTTT. This sequence encodes CASSSSGGLDEKLFF.

The chain carries TRBV9 and TRBJ2-2, with D tentatively TRBD1 (5 bases). The CDR3 is 16 amino acids. Germline CDR1 is SGDLS and CDR2 is YYNGEE. V lost 4 bases and J 1 base, leaving 14 bases between the germline ends. CDR3 sequence: CASSINPGMNTGELFF. The CDR3 nucleotides are TGTGCCAGCAGCATTAATCCAGGGATGAACACCGGGGAGCTGTTTTTT.

The chain employs TRBV19 and TRBJ1-1; the D is unclear. There are 12 residues in the CDR3. V gave up 6 bases and J gave up 5 bases, with 10 bases separating them. From germline, CDR1 is LNHDA and CDR2 SQIVND (reference sequence). CDR3 bases: TGTGCCAGTAGGTGGGCGCGGACTGAAGCTTTCTTT. This translates into CASRWARTEAFF.

V and J are TRBV7-8 and TRBJ1-5; 7 nucleotides line up with TRBD1. V dropped 5 bases and J dropped 1; count of bases not matched to a gene: 5. The CDR3 totals 15 residues. Germline loops: CDR1 SGHVS, CDR2 FQNEAQ. CDR3 residues: CASSKSGGSNQPQHF. CDR3 in DNA: TGTGCCAGCAGCAAATCAGGGGGAAGCAATCAGCCCCAGCATTTT.

The chain combines TRBV6-1 with TRBJ1-5, with D unclear. Deletions cut 6 bases from V and 6 bases from J, with 12 bases between. In germline, CDR1 is MNHNS, CDR2 SASEGT. The CDR3 consists of 13 residues. As DNA, the CDR3 is TGTGCCAGCAGACCCTCCAATTTTCAGCCCCAGCATTTT. It encodes CASRPSNFQPQHF.

This clone is a singleton in its sample. The chain has TRBV5-6 and TRBJ1-2; D gene uncertain. Deletions cut 0 bases from V and 10 bases from J, with 19 bases between. CDR3 length equals 15 residues. The germline V gene has CDR1 SGHDT and CDR2 YYEEEE. CDR3 in amino acids: CASSLAQILTMAYTF. The CDR3 DNA reads as TGTGCCAGCAGCTTGGCACAGATATTAACTATGGCCTACACCTTC.

The gene calls are TRBV2 and TRBJ1-4; D perhaps matches TRBD1 (5 bases). V was cut by 1 base and J by 6 bases, with 12 bases left in between. CDR3 length: 15 amino acids. Germline lookup yields CDR1 SNHLY and CDR2 FYNNEI. The CDR3 DNA sequence: TGTGCCAGCAGTGAAGAGAGGGGCTTTGATGAAAAACTGTTTTTT. It encodes CASSEERGFDEKLFF.

The chain has TRBV6-5 and TRBJ1-2, with D possibly being TRBD1 (5 bases). Germline V gives CDR1 MNHEY, CDR2 SVGAGI. V shed 6 bases and J shed 3 bases, with 17 bases lying between them. There are 15 residues in the CDR3. CDR3 region: CASSSLSAGDYGYTF. In DNA, the CDR3 is TGTGCCAGCAGCTCGCTATCCGCGGGGGACTATGGCTACACCTTC.

The J gene is TRBJ1-2, the V gene TRBV29-1, with D perhaps matching TRBD1 (6 bases). The CDR3 totals 14 residues. V was clipped by 5 bases and J by 0 bases, with 13 bases between them. Germline CDR1 and CDR2: SQVTM and ANQGSEA. CDR3 nucleotide sequence: TGCAGCGTTACCCTCGCAGGGGCTAACTATGGCTACACCTTC. Translating it yields CSVTLAGANYGYTF.

This chain links TRBV12-1 with TRBJ2-7. TRBV12-1 counts as a pseudogene. This CDR3 spans 10 amino acids. In DNA, the CDR3 is TGTGCCAGCAGCTTTAGGGAGCAGTACTTC. Its translation: CASSFREQYF.

The CDR3 bases are TGCGCCAGCAGCCAAGGACAGGGAATGACCGGGGAGCTGTTTTTT. It is translated as CASSQGQGMTGELFF. This chain uses TRBV4-1 with TRBJ2-2; 7 positions agree with TRBD1. The germline V gene has CDR1 MGHRA and CDR2 YSYEKL. V dropped 1 base and J dropped 5; count of bases not matched to a gene: 4. The CDR3 extends over 15 amino acids.